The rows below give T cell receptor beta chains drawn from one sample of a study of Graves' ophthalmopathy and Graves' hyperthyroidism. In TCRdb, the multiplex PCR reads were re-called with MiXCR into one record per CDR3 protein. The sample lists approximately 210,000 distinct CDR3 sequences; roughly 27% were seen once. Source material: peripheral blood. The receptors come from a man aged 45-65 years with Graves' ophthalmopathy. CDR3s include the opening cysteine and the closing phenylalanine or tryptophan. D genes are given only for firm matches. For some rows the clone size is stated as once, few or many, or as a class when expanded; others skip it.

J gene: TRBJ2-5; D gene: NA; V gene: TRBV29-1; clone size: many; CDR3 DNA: TGCAGCCCGGAAGAGACCCAGTACTTC; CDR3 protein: CSPEETQYF
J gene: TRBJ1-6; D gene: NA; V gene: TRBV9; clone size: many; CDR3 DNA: TGTGCCAGCAGCGTAGATGAAAAGGGCCGTTTAAATTCACCCCTCCACTTT; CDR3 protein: CASSVDEKGRLNSPLHF
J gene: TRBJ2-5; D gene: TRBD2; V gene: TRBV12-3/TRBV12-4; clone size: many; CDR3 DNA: TGTGCCAGCAGGGGACTAGCGGAAAGAGGAGAGACCCAGTACTTC; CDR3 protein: CASRGLAERGETQYF
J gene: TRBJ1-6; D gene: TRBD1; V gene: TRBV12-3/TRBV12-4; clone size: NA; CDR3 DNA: TGTGCCAGCAGTCTAACCGGGACAGGGGGCTTTCGTTCACCCCTCCACTTT; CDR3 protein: CASSLTGTGGFRSPLHF
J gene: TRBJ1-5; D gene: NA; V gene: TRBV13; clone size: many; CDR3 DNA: TGTGCCAGCAGCTCAGGGCGTGGGGGTTCACAGGGTGGAAAAAATCAGCCCCAGCATTTT; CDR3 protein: CASSSGRGGSQGGKNQPQHF
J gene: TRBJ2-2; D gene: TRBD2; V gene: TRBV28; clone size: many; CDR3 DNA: TGTGCCAGCAGTTTATTCCGCCTAGCGGTCTCGACCGGGGCCGGGGAGCTGTTTTTT; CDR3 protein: CASSLFRLAVSTGAGELFF
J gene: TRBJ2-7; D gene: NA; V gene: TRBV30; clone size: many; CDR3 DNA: TGTGCCTGGAGTGTACTTGGCCGCTCCTACGAGCAGTACTTC; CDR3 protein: CAWSVLGRSYEQYF
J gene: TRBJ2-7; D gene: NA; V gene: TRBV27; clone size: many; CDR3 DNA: TGTGCCAGCGGACGTCGCCACTACGAGCAGTACTTC; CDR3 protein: CASGRRHYEQYF
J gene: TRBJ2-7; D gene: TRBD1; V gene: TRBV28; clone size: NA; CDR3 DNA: TGTGCCAGCACCTTGGGGACAGGGCCTCTCTACGAGCAGTACTTC; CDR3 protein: CASTLGTGPLYEQYF
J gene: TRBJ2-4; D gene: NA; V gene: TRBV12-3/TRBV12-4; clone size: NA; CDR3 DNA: TGTGCCAGCAGTCCCCTTCGGAGGGAGGAGGGCATTCAGTACTTC; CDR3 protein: CASSPLRREEGIQYF
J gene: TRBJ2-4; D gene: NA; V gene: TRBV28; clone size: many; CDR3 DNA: TGTGCCAGCAACACCCGACAGGGCGGGACCATTCAGTACTTC; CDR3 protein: CASNTRQGGTIQYF
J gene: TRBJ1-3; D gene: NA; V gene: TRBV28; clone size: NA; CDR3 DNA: TGTGCCAGCAGCTTGTCGGTAGGAGTCTCTGGAAACACCATATATTTT; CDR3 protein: CASSLSVGVSGNTIYF
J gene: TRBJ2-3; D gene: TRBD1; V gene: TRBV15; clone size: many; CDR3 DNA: TGTGCCACCAGCAGAGATACCAGGGGGAACACAGATACGCAGTATTTT; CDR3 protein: CATSRDTRGNTDTQYF
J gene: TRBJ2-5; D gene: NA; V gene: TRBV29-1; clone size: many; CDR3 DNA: TGCAGCGTTGAGGCGGGGTACCGAGAGACCCAGTACTTC; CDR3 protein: CSVEAGYRETQYF
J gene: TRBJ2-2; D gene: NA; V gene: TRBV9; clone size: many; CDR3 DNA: TGTGCCAGCAGCATTACAGGGTCGACCGGGGAGCTGTTTTTT; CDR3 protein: CASSITGSTGELFF
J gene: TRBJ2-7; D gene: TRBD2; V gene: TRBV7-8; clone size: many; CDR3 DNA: TGTGCCAGCAGCTTCGGGACTAGATCCGAGCAGTACTTC; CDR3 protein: CASSFGTRSEQYF
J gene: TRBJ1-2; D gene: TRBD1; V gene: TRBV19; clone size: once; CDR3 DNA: TGTGCCAGTAGCAAGGACAGGGGAGTCTATGGCTACACCTTC; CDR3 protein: CASSKDRGVYGYTF
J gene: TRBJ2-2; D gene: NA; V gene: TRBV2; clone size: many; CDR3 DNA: TGTGCCAGCAGTGACTTGTTGGTGAACACCGGGGAGCTGTTTTTT; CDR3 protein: CASSDLLVNTGELFF